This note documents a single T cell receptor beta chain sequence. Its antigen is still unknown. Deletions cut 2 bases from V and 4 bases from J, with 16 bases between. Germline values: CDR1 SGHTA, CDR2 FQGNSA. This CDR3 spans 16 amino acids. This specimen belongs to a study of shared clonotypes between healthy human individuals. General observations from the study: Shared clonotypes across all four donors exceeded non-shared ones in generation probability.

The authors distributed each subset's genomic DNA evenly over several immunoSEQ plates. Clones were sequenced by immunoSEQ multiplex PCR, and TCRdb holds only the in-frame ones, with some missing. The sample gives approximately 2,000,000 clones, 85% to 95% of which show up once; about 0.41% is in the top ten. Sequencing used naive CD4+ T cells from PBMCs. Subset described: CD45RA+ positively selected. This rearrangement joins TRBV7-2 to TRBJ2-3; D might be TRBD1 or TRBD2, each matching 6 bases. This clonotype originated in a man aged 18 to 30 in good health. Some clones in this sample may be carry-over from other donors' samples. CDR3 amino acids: CASSLRGVAVPDTQYF. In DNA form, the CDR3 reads TGTGCCAGCAGCTTAAGGGGGGTGGCCGTCCCAGATACGCAGTATTTT.